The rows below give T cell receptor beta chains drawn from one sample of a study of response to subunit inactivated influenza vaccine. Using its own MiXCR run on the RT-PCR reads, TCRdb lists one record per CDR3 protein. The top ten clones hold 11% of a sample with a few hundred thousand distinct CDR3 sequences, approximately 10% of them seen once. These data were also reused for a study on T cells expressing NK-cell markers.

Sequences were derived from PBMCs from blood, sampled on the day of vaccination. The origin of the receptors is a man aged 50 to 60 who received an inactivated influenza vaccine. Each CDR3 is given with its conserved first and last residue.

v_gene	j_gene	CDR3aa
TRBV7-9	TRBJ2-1	CASSLRGLEIDEQFF
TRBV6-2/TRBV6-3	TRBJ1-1	CASSYFGAEAFF
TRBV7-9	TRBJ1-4	CASCRDRNEKLFF
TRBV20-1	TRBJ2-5	CSARWQGGETQYF
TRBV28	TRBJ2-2	CASSPDSYANTGELFF
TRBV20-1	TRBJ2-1	CSASVKSGGSYNEQFF
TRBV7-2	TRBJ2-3	CASSLVRESTDTQYF
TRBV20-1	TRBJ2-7	CSANPELATYEQYF
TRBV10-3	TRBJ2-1	CAILNRVGNEQFF
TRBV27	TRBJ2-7	CASSFTGEQGYYEQYF
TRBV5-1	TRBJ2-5	CASSLNVLTSSETQYF
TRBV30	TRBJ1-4	CAWSSWDSAEKLFF
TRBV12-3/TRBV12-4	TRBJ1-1	CASSTDRDTEAFF
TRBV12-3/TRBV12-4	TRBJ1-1	CASSPRTEAFF
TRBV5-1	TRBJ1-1	CASSRAAGEEAFF
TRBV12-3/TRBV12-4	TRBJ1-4	CASSPGGEKLFF
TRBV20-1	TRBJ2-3	CSARDVLAGTDTQYF
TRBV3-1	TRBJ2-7	CASSQRQSSEQYF
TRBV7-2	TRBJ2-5	CASSHYLFQETQYF
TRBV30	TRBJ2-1	CAWSVPPQGSGIRGNEQFF
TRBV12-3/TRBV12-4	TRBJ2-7	CASSLITYSYEQYF
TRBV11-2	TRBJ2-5	CASSLDPGGTQYF
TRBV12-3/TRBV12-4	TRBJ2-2	CASIGTNTGELFF
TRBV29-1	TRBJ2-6	CSPPGYGANVLTF
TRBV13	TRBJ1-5	CASSLSGAAPQPQHF